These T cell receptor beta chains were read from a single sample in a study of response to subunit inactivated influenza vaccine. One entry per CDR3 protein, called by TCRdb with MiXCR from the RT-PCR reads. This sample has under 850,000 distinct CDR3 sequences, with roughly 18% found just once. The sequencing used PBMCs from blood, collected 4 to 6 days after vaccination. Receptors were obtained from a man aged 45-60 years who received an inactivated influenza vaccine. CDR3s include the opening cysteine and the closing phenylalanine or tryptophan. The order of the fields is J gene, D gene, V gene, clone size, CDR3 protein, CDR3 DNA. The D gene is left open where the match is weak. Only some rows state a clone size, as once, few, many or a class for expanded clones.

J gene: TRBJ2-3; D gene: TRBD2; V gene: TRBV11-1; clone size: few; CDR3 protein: CASTPPLRVAGGGDTQYF; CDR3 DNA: TGTGCCAGCACCCCACCCTTGAGAGTAGCGGGGGGTGGAGATACGCAGTATTTT
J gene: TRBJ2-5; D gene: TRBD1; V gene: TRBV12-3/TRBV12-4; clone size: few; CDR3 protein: CASSPQGQGAETQYF; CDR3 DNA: TGTGCCAGCAGTCCCCAGGGACAGGGCGCGGAGACCCAGTACTTC
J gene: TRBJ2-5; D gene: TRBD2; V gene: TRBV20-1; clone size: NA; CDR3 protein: CSASKTSGDQETQYF; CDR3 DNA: TGCAGTGCCAGCAAGACTAGCGGAGATCAAGAGACCCAGTACTTC
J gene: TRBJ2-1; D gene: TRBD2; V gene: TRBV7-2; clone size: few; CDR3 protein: CASSVTGLAGGLNEQFF; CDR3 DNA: TGTGCCAGCAGCGTGACTGGGCTAGCGGGGGGGCTCAATGAGCAGTTCTTC
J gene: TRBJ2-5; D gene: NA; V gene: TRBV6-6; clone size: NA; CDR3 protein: CASSKLGKETQYF; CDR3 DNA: TGTGCCAGCAGCAAACTGGGAAAAGAGACCCAGTACTTC
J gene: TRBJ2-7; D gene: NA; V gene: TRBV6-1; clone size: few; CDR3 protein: CASSETLGSEQYF; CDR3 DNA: TGTGCCAGCAGTGAGACTCTCGGGAGCGAGCAGTACTTC
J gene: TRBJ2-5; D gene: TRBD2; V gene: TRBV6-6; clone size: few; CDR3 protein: CTPGLAGRTQYF; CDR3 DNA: TGTACACCCGGACTAGCGGGAAGGACCCAGTACTTC
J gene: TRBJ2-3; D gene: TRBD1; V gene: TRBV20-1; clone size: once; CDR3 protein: CSAVTGEQVTDTQYF; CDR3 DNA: TGCAGCGCCGTGACAGGGGAGCAAGTGACAGATACGCAGTATTTT
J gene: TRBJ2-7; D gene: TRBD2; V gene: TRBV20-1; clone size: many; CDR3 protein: CSARGAPGLALGGWGEQYF; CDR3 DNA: TGCAGTGCTAGAGGAGCGCCGGGACTAGCTCTTGGGGGCTGGGGGGAGCAGTACTTC
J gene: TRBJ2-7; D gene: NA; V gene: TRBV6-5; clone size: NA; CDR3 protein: CASSYSSSRPYEQYF; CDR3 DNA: TGTGCCAGCAGTTACTCGAGTTCCCGGCCCTACGAGCAGTACTTC
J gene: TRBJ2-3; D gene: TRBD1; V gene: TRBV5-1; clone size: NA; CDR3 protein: CASSLGTGGYSDTDTQYF; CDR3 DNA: TGCGCCAGCAGCTTGGGGACAGGGGGGTATTCAGACACAGATACGCAGTATTTT
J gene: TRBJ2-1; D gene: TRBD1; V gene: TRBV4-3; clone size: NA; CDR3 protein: CASSQDLVVGDRGYNEQFF; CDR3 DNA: TGCGCCAGCAGCCAAGATCTGGTCGTAGGGGACAGGGGTTATAATGAGCAGTTCTTC
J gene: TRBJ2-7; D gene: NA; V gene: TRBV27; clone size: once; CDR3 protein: CASSFSGGPGYEQYF; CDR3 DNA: TGTGCCAGCAGTTTTTCCGGGGGCCCAGGCTACGAGCAGTACTTC
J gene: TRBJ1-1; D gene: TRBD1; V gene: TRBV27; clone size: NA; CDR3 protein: CASSPQAGGPTEAFF; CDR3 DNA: TGTGCCAGCAGTCCCCAAGCAGGGGGTCCCACTGAAGCTTTCTTT
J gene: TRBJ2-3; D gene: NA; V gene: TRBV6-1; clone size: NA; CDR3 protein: CASTSVYRDTQYF; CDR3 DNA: TGTGCCAGCACGAGCGTCTACCGCGATACGCAGTATTTT
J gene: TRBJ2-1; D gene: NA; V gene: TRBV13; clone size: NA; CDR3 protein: CASSSGSGYNEQFF; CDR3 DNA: TGTGCCAGCAGTAGTGGCTCCGGCTACAATGAGCAGTTCTTC
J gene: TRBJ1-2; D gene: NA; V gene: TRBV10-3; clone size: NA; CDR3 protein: CAISGDPVDGYTF; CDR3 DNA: TGTGCCATCAGTGGGGACCCCGTAGACGGCTACACCTTC
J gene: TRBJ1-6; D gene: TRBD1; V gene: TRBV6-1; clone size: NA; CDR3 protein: CASTGTGGNSPLHF; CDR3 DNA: TGTGCCAGCACCGGGACAGGGGGCAATTCACCCCTCCACTTT
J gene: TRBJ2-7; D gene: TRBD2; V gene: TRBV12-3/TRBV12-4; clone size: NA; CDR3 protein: CASSLGFWAGGPSSYEQYF; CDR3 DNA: TGTGCCAGCAGTTTAGGGTTTTGGGCGGGGGGTCCGAGCTCCTACGAGCAGTACTTC
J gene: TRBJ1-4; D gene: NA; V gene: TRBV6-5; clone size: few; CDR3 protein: CASSYGDKFEKLFF; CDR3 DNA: TGTGCCAGCAGTTACGGGGACAAATTCGAAAAACTGTTTTTT
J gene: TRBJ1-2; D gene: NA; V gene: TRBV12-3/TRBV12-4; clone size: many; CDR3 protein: CASSLRTVAGYTF; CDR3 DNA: TGTGCCAGCAGTCTCAGGACAGTCGCGGGCTACACCTTC
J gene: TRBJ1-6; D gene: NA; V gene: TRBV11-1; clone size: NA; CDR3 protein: CASSPRENSPLHF; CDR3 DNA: TGTGCCAGCAGCCCAAGGGAAAATTCACCCCTCCACTTT
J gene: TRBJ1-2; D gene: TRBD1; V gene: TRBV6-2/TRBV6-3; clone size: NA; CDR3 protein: CASTPGQGASGYTF; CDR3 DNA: TGTGCCAGCACCCCGGGACAGGGGGCATCTGGCTACACCTTC